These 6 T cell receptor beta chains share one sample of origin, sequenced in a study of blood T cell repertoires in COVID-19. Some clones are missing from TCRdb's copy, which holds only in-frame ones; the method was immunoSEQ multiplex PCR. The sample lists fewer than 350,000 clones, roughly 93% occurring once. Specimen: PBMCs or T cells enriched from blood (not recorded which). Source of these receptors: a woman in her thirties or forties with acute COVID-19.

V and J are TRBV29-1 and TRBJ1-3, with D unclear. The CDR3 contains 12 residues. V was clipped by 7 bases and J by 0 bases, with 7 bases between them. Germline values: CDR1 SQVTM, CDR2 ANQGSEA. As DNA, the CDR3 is TGCAGCGCAAGCGTCTCTGGAAACACCATATATTTT. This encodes CSASVSGNTIYF.

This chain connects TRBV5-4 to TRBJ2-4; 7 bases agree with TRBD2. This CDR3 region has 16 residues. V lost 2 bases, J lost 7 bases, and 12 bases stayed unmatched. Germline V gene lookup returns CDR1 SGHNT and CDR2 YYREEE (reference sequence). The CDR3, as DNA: TGTGCCAGCAGCTTAGGAACCGGTGGGGAGGGGAACATTCAGTACTTC. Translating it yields CASSLGTGGEGNIQYF.

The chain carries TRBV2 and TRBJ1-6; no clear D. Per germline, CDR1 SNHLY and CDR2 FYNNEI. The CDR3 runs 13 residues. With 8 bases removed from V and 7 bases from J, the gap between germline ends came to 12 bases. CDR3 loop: CASASRENSPLHF. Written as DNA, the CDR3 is TGTGCCAGCGCCAGCCGGGAGAATTCACCCCTCCACTTT.

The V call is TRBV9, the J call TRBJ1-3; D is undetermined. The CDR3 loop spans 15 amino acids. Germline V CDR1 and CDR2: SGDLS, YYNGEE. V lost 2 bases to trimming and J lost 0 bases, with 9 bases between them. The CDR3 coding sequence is TGTGCCAGCAGCGTCGACTTGAGCTCTGGAAACACCATATATTTT. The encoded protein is CASSVDLSSGNTIYF.

The CDR3 spells CASSLEGASGNTIYF. In nucleotides, the CDR3 is TGCGCCAGCAGCTTGGAGGGGGCCAGTGGAAACACCATATATTTT. The chain recombines TRBV5-1 with TRBJ1-3; TRBD1 aligns across 7 bases. Germline V gene lookup returns CDR1 SGHRS and CDR2 YFSETQ. Trimming took 0 bases from V and 3 from J; bases not matched to a gene: 3. The CDR3 is 15 amino acids.

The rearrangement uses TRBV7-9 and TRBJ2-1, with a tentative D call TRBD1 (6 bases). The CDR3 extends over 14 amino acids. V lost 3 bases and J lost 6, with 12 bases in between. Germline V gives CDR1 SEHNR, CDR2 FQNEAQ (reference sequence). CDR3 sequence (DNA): TGTGCCAGCAGCTTGCAGGGGCGTCCCAATGAGCAGTTCTTC. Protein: CASSLQGRPNEQFF.